The T cell receptor beta chain under discussion was sequenced for a study of cytomegalovirus exposure and HLA in healthy donors. Study as a whole: Later analysis reported that the approximately 110 validation repertoires shared the platform of the roughly 700 first-cohort repertoires.

Sequencing used immunoSEQ multiplex PCR; TCRdb keeps in-frame clones, though not all of them. The table lists over 200,000 clones, around 88% of them singletons. The germline gives CDR1 SGHVS, CDR2 FQNEAQ. The V end lost 1 base, the J end lost 3 bases, and 15 bases lay between the germline ends. The CDR3 spans 16 residues. The source is a woman aged 18 to 35 in good health and CMV-seronegative. Sequenced material: PBMCs. This chain links TRBV7-8 with TRBJ1-1; D ambiguous. CDR3 sequence: CASSLDPTAYHTEAFF. The CDR3, as DNA: TGTGCCAGCAGCTTAGACCCCACAGCATACCACACTGAAGCTTTCTTT. Full variable domain (remainder filled in from reference TRBV7-8 and TRBJ1-1): GAGVSQSPRYKVAKRGQDVALRCDPISGHVSLFWYQQALGQGPEFLTYFQNEAQLDKSGLPSDRFFAERPEGSVSTLKIQRTQQEDSAVYLCASSLDPTAYHTEAFFGQGTRLTVV.